This T cell receptor beta chain was observed in a study of tissue T cells after allogeneic stem cell transplantation. V trimming: 4 bases; J trimming: 3 bases; junction bases outside the gene matches: 4. This CDR3 comprises 14 residues. This clone was observed once. TCRbeta CDR3 was sequenced at survey depth with template counts. The table came from immunoSEQ multiplex PCR; TCRdb's copy has only in-frame clones and leaves some out. The data hold under 50,000 clones, with more than 90% observed a single time. This sample comprised blood, obtained before transplantation. The gene calls are TRBV23-1 and TRBJ2-7; 9 bases are shared with TRBD1. TRBV23-1 qualifies as an ORF whose function is uncertain. The TCR comes from a woman aged 40-69 years who later had graft-versus-host disease after an allogeneic stem cell transplant. CDR3 residues: CASSPGTGSYEQYF. In nucleotides, the CDR3 is TGCGCCAGCAGTCCGGGGACAGGGAGCTACGAGCAGTACTTC.